The following is a T cell receptor (beta chain) sequence with its context. The antigen is unknown. Germline-derived CDR1 and CDR2 are MRHNA and SNTAGT. There are 14 residues in the CDR3. Trimming cost V 4 bases and J 3 bases, with 13 bases left between them. The entry originates in a study of shared clonotypes between healthy human individuals. As for the study in general: A few men and a couple of women, aged 18 to 49, were donors. Broader study findings: Larger estimated richness was generally seen in naive subsets than in memory subsets.

Sequencing was performed with immunoSEQ multiplex PCR; in TCRdb, only in-frame clones are kept and a portion is missing. Here the sample spans 1,400,000 or so clones, 98% being singletons. Sequenced sample: naive CD4+ T cells sorted from blood. The subset: CD45RA+ positively selected. V gene TRBV6-4 combines with J gene TRBJ2-7; no clear D. The clonotype comes from a young man in good health. Written as DNA, the CDR3 is TGTGCCAGCAGTGGCATCTCATGGCTCTACGAGCAGTACTTC. It yields the protein CASSGISWLYEQYF.